This T cell receptor beta chain stems from a study of blood T cell repertoires in COVID-19 (TCRdb year 2020). With regard to the full study: Collaborator samples came from the United States, Italy and Spain and covered acute and convalescent phases of COVID-19. The material from the prospective study consisted of cDNA or gDNA derived from T cells, B-cell-depleted T cells, or PBMCs. The dataset comprised deeply sampled blood TCRbeta repertoires from subjects exposed to, actively infected with, or recovered from COVID-19. The repertoires were released in a freely available public database meant as a resource for research on the immune response to SARS-CoV-2. Samples were obtained from the ongoing ImmuneRACE study (first 160 participants) and from over 1,000 subjects provided by 6 global collaborators. A de-identified subject ID, COVID-19 status, age in years and sex were almost always included in the sample metadata. Where HLA class I and class II types were available, the types were taken from metadata supplied by the sample provider, not from assay-based typing.

What the authors observed across the whole study: Clinical and demographic metadata were provided uncurated, with the amount varying by source and participant.

Participants in the prospective study were enrolled through a virtual design, were aged roughly 18 to 100 years, and lived in some 24 United States geographic areas. To assign participants to cohorts, the prospective study relied on clinical history that participants themselves reported in a screening survey and a study questionnaire. In the prospective study, mobile phlebotomists collected whole blood, serum and a nasopharyngeal or oropharyngeal swab from each participant. Over a roughly 2-month period, participants in the prospective study had the option of providing additional blood draws and questionnaires. Before DNA extraction, prospective study blood samples were shipped either frozen or at room temperature. Here V drops 5 bases and J drops 4 bases, and the junction holds 4 bases not matched to any gene. From the germline V gene, CDR1 is SGHTA and CDR2 is FQGNSA. The CDR3 contains 16 residues, cysteine and phenylalanine counted. The entry retains the CDR3 DNA only, 48 bases that are in frame from base 1.

The immunoSEQ Assay, a bias-controlled multiplex PCR, was used to amplify TCRbeta CDR3 regions from genomic DNA. The published analysis was carried out like this. Nucleated cell counts per sample were estimated from amplification of reference gene primers within the assay. To quantify the absolute abundance of each unique TCRbeta CDR3 rearrangement, sequence reads were collapsed and filtered. For each sample, productive Simpson clonality was calculated as the square root of Simpson's diversity index across productive rearrangements. TCRdb re-hosts the immuneACCESS table, in-frame sequences only. Its copies lack some clones; in the studies checked, an unresolved V gene accounts for under half of them, and the cause for the rest is not known. The D gene and trimming were derived from the DNA, and the V and J assignments and clone size from that table. This sample comprises over 200,000 clones, about nine tenths of them detected only once. 3.5% to 4.5% of the sample lies in the top ten.

Comments on this clone: Its antigen has not been determined. Per-base quality was not reported, and no clone a single base away is much larger than it.

The source of this sequence is a woman aged 25 to 39 with acute COVID-19. This chain is built from TRBV7-2 and TRBJ2-3, with 15 middle bases fitting TRBD2. The sample comprised PBMCs or T cells enriched from blood (not recorded which). At the DNA level, the sequence is TGTGCCAGCAGCCGGGGACTAGCGGGGGGCGCAGATACGCAGTATTTT. Protein translation: CASSRGLAGGADTQYF.